This T cell receptor (beta chain) was sequenced during a study of T cells in Graves' hyperthyroidism and ophthalmopathy. General study findings and limits: Most clonotypes that expanded in the thyroid above 0.001 also showed up in blood. Ophthalmopathy onset followed model prediction by a median about six months.

Patients were excluded for uncontrolled infection, other autoimmune disease, pregnancy or lactation. Diagnostic decisions used clinical symptoms, serum thyroxine and TRAb, thyroid ultrasound and orbital computed tomography. Germline V lookup: CDR1 SGHAT, CDR2 FQNNGV. The CDR3 extends over 15 amino acids. With V trimmed by 1 base and J by 5 bases, 6 bases remained unmatched. Researchers amplified the TCR beta CDR3 regions from RNA transcripts. In the first-round RT-PCR of the TCR CDR3, the HTBI primer set was used. TCRdb re-derived calls from the multiplex PCR reads in MiXCR, one entry per CDR3 protein. The sample has around 600,000 distinct CDR3 sequences, just under 45% seen once. About this clonotype: The antigen remains unidentified.

The sequenced sample was peripheral blood or thyroid tissue (not recorded which). The sequence derives from an adult man with Graves' disease, either hyperthyroidism or ophthalmopathy (not recorded which). The chain joins TRBV11-2 to TRBJ2-7, with 9 positions matching TRBD2. CDR3 nucleotide sequence: TGTGCCAGCAGCTTAGGGGGCGGGGGGGGCCACGAGCAGTACTTC. Its protein is CASSLGGGGGHEQYF.